Shown below are 20 T cell receptor beta chains from a single sample sequenced in a study of shared clonotypes between healthy human individuals. Only CD45RO-negative cells positively selected for CCR7 counted as naive CD8 cells, so terminally differentiated effector memory CD45RA+ cells were excluded. The data were produced by immunoSEQ multiplex PCR, yet TCRdb's version contains in-frame clones alone and is incomplete. The table lists hundreds of thousands of clones, nearly 98% of them singletons, with approximately 0.3% in the top ten. What was sequenced was naive CD8+ T cells sorted from blood. Receptors originate from a man aged 25 to 40 in good health.

The chain joins TRBV4-1 to TRBJ2-1, with 9 bases identical to TRBD2. This CDR3 comprises 16 residues. Germline trimming cut 1 base from V and 4 bases from J; bases unmatched to any gene: 5. Germline CDR1 MGHRA, CDR2 YSYEKL. DNA for the CDR3: TGCGCCAGCAGCCAAGGAGTGACTAGCGGATACAATGAGCAGTTCTTC. Its protein is CASSQGVTSGYNEQFF.

V is TRBV27 and J is TRBJ2-7; D ambiguous. Germline V lookup: CDR1 MNHEY, CDR2 SMNVEV (reference sequence). This CDR3 is built from 13 residues. Trimming shortened V by 9 bases and J by 6 bases, and 18 bases separated the two germline ends. CDR3 amino acids: CASAINSLSEQYF. The CDR3 DNA sequence: TGTGCCAGTGCAATTAACTCCCTGTCCGAGCAGTACTTC.

Comments on this clone: At one of its ends the junction is not consistent with the germline gene, which may arise from a read error. The V gene is TRBV9, the J gene TRBJ1-1; unclear D gene. This CDR3 region has 14 residues. Germline V CDR1 and CDR2: SGDLS, YYNGEE. CDR3 region: CANSELSTNTEAFF. The CDR3 nucleotides read TGTGCCAACAGCGAACTGAGCACTAACACTGAAGCTTTCTTT.

The chain employs TRBV28 and TRBJ2-1; TRBD1 agrees at 8 bases. Germline V gives CDR1 MDHEN, CDR2 SYDVKM. The J segment lost 0 bases and the V segment lost 4 bases, leaving 5 bases of the junction unmatched. The CDR3 consists of 16 residues. The CDR3 DNA reads TGTGCCAGCAGTTCCCCGGGACAGGTCTCCTACAATGAGCAGTTCTTC. Translating gives CASSSPGQVSYNEQFF.

The V gene is TRBV29-1, the J gene TRBJ2-3, with D possibly TRBD2 on 6 matching bases. The ends were cut back, 6 bases at V and 6 bases at J, with 22 bases in the middle. The CDR3 spans 15 residues. CDR1 and CDR2 from the germline V gene are SQVTM and ANQGSEA. This CDR3 is CSVPIGAGLEDTQYF. CDR3 nucleotides: TGCAGCGTCCCCATAGGGGCGGGGCTGGAGGATACGCAGTATTTT.

The chain is built from TRBV14 and TRBJ2-7; D is unresolved. CDR1 is SGHDN and CDR2 is FVKESK in the germline V gene. V dropped 4 bases and J dropped 7 bases, with 17 bases sitting between them. The CDR3 sequence is 14 residues long. The CDR3 DNA reads as TGTGCCAGCAGCCCCCGGTCCATAGACACGGAGCAGTACTTC. This encodes CASSPRSIDTEQYF. Supplemented by reference TRBV14 and TRBJ2-7, the full variable domain reads EAGVTQFPSHSVIEKGQTVTLRCDPISGHDNLYWYRRVMGKEIKFLLHFVKESKQDESGMPNNRFLAERTGGTYSTLKVQPAELEDSGVYFCASSPRSIDTEQYFGPGTRLTVT.

This rearrangement joins TRBV6-1 to TRBJ2-7, with TRBD1 identical over 7 bases. The V gene end was trimmed by 6 bases and the J gene end by 3 bases; junction bases not matched to a gene: 8. The CDR3 totals 14 residues. CDR1 is MNHNS and CDR2 is SASEGT in the germline V gene. CDR3 loop: CASSLGTDLYEQYF. Here the CDR3 DNA reads TGTGCCAGCAGCCTCGGGACAGACCTCTACGAGCAGTACTTC.

The V and J genes are TRBV5-6 and TRBJ2-2; D possibly corresponds to TRBD2 (7 bases). The germline V and J ends were trimmed by 3 bases and 4 bases, with 16 bases remaining between them. CDR1 and CDR2 (germline): SGHDT, YYEEEE. The CDR3 has 16 residues. CDR3 loop: CASSSLGGGGTGELFF. The CDR3 coding sequence is TGTGCCAGCAGCTCGCTCGGGGGAGGGGGCACCGGGGAGCTGTTTTTT.

The count of this clone is one. The chain links TRBV5-4 to TRBJ1-1; D is undetermined. The V end lost 7 bases, the J end lost 3 bases, and 13 bases lay between the germline ends. The germline CDR1 and CDR2 sequences are SGHNT and YYREEE (reference sequence). The CDR3 is made up of 13 amino acids. CDR3 nucleotides: TGTGCCAGCTGGACGGGTGGGGACACTGAAGCTTTCTTT. Translation: CASWTGGDTEAFF.

The V gene is TRBV4-1, the J gene TRBJ1-2, with 8 bases that match TRBD1. Germline V gives CDR1 MGHRA, CDR2 YSYEKL. The CDR3 loop spans 13 amino acids. With 5 bases clipped from V and 8 bases from J, the junction kept 7 bases outside the gene matches. The CDR3 loop is CASSFTGGDGYTF. CDR3 nucleotide sequence: TGCGCCAGCAGCTTCACAGGGGGTGACGGCTACACCTTC.

This clone was seen more than once but under ten times. The rearrangement uses TRBV25-1 and TRBJ1-2, with D hard to call. V dropped 7 bases and J dropped 4 bases, with 13 bases sitting between them. The CDR3 spans 13 residues. The germline V gene encodes CDR1 MGHDK and CDR2 SYGVNS. This CDR3 reads CASTFGTGYGYTF. The CDR3 DNA reads TGTGCCAGCACCTTCGGTACGGGCTATGGCTACACCTTC.

The chain combines TRBV5-1 with TRBJ2-1, with D perhaps matching TRBD2 (6 bases). CDR1 and CDR2 from the germline V gene are SGHRS and YFSETQ. This CDR3 has 17 residues. Trimming stripped 0 bases from V and 2 bases from J, with 15 bases between. CDR3: CASSLEREVGPYNEQFF. Here the CDR3 DNA reads TGCGCCAGCAGCTTGGAGAGGGAGGTGGGGCCCTACAATGAGCAGTTCTTC.

The gene calls are TRBV6-5 and TRBJ1-2; D gene ambiguous. CDR3 length: 15 amino acids. Germline V lookup: CDR1 MNHEY, CDR2 SVGAGI. Between the trimmed V and J ends, which lost 4 bases and 6 bases, there was a span of 18 bases. In DNA form, the CDR3 reads TGTGCCAGCAGTTTCGCTTTTTCAGGTTTCGATGGCTACACCTTC. It translates to CASSFAFSGFDGYTF.

On this clone: Other DNA sequences in the same sample also yield this CDR3. This chain connects TRBV9 to TRBJ2-1; TRBD2 matches at 10 bases. From germline, CDR1 is SGDLS and CDR2 YYNGEE. V dropped 3 bases and J dropped 4; count of bases not matched to a gene: 4. This CDR3 spans 15 amino acids. CDR3: CASSGGAGGYNEQFF. The CDR3 DNA reads TGTGCCAGCAGCGGCGGAGCGGGAGGGTACAATGAGCAGTTCTTC.

The DNA for the CDR3 is TGTGCCAGCAGCTTAGCCCGGGATGTACGAACAGATACGCAGTATTTT. Protein sequence: CASSLARDVRTDTQYF. The chain has TRBV7-9 and TRBJ2-3; possible D gene TRBD2, 5 bases. Trimming took 0 bases from V and 3 from J, leaving 13 bases between them. Germline V CDR1 and CDR2: SEHNR, FQNEAQ (reference sequence). The CDR3 consists of 16 residues.

The chain carries TRBV10-3 and TRBJ2-5; no clear D. CDR1 and CDR2 from the germline V gene are ENHRY and SYGVKD. The CDR3 totals 16 residues. Trimming cost V 3 bases and J 2 bases, with 16 bases left between them. The CDR3, as DNA: TGTGCCATCAGTGACCCCCGTCGGGCCGAGCAAGAGACCCAGTACTTC. Its translation is CAISDPRRAEQETQYF.

This clone appeared a single time. The chain employs TRBV11-2 and TRBJ2-6; D might be TRBD2 (6 bases). V gave up 6 bases and J gave up 0 bases, with 9 bases separating them. This CDR3 is built from 15 residues. CDR1 SGHAT and CDR2 FQNNGV come from the germline V gene. Here the CDR3 DNA reads TGTGCCAGCAGTTCCGGGGGCTCTGGGGCCAACGTCCTGACTTTC. Its translation is CASSSGGSGANVLTF.

This clone appeared once. J is TRBJ1-1 and V is TRBV5-6; a possible D gene is TRBD1 (5 bases). V was trimmed by 2 bases and J by 3 bases, leaving 20 bases between them. Per the germline V gene, CDR1 is SGHDT and CDR2 is YYEEEE. This CDR3 spans 17 amino acids. The CDR3 coding sequence is TGTGCCAGCAGCTTTCTGATTCCGCGGACGGGGGACACTGAAGCTTTCTTT. As protein: CASSFLIPRTGDTEAFF.

The J gene is TRBJ1-1, the V gene TRBV7-9; D may be TRBD1 (5 bases). CDR1 is SEHNR, CDR2 FQNEAQ, per germline (reference sequence). Trimming took 1 base from V and 3 from J, leaving 21 bases between them. The CDR3 spans 18 residues. The CDR3 DNA sequence: TGTGCCAGCAGCTTAGGGGTTTGGGGCTTGGTTACGCACACTGAAGCTTTCTTT. Residues: CASSLGVWGLVTHTEAFF.

This clone has only one observation. J is TRBJ2-2 and V is TRBV7-9, with TRBD1 matching 7 bases. CDR3 length equals 17 residues. V lost 3 bases to trimming and J lost 0 bases; unmatched junction nucleotides: 7. Per germline, CDR1 SEHNR and CDR2 FQNEAQ (reference sequence). The CDR3 reads CASSFPGQATNTGELFF. For the CDR3, the DNA is TGTGCCAGCAGCTTTCCAGGACAGGCCACGAACACCGGGGAGCTGTTTTTT.